These 8 T cell receptor beta chains were sequenced from one sample in a study of blood T cell repertoires in COVID-19. Clones were read by immunoSEQ multiplex PCR, and TCRdb kept only the in-frame ones, dropping some. The sample yields around 310,000 clones, 85% to 90% seen once. The sequenced sample consisted of peripheral blood. The receptors originated from a woman in her forties with COVID-19, enrolled during active disease.

The rearrangement uses TRBV27 and TRBJ1-6; D ambiguous. The V gene's germline CDR1 is MNHEY and CDR2 SMNVEV (reference sequence). V lost 6 bases and J 5 bases, leaving 14 bases between the germline ends. This CDR3 contains 15 residues. DNA of the CDR3: TGTGCCAGCAGCCCTGTACGGGGTAATAATTCACCCCTCCACTTT. This sequence encodes CASSPVRGNNSPLHF.

The gene calls are TRBV7-9 and TRBJ2-1, with TRBD2 matching over 11 bases. The CDR3 length is 15 residues. V lost 1 base to trimming and J lost 8 bases; unmatched junction nucleotides: 4. The germline CDR1 and CDR2 sequences are SEHNR and FQNEAQ (reference sequence). Here the CDR3 reads CASSLGLAGGYEQFF. Written as DNA, the CDR3 is TGTGCCAGCAGCTTAGGGCTAGCGGGAGGATATGAGCAGTTCTTC.

CDR3 region: CATGQGEGYTF. As DNA, the CDR3 is TGTGCCACGGGACAGGGGGAAGGCTACACCTTC. The chain joins TRBV10-3 to TRBJ1-2, with TRBD1 identical over 11 bases. From germline, CDR1 is ENHRY and CDR2 SYGVKD. J gave up 8 bases and V 10 bases, and 3 bases lay outside the gene matches. The CDR3 spans 11 residues.

The chain is built from TRBV27 and TRBJ1-2; no clear D. The V gene lost 6 bases and the J gene lost 2 bases, with 16 bases spanning the gap. CDR3 length: 15 amino acids. Germline loops: CDR1 MNHEY, CDR2 SMNVEV (reference sequence). The CDR3 coding sequence is TGTGCCAGCAGCCCCTTGGTCGGGTTCAACTATGGCTACACCTTC. As protein: CASSPLVGFNYGYTF.

The CDR3 is CACGTSYEQYF. CDR3 coding DNA: TGTGCCTGTGGCACATCCTACGAGCAGTACTTC. The chain couples TRBV30 to TRBJ2-7; no definite D call. The CDR3 is 11 amino acids. The V gene's germline CDR1 is GTSNPN and CDR2 SVGIG (reference sequence). V was pared by 6 bases and J by 1 base, with 7 bases between.

A note on this clone: Other DNA sequences within the sample encode an identical CDR3. The V call is TRBV9, the J call TRBJ2-1; D possibly corresponds to TRBD1 (6 bases). Looked up from germline, CDR1 is SGDLS and CDR2 is YYNGEE. The CDR3 is made up of 13 amino acids. Trimming took off 1 base at V and 4 bases at J, with 6 bases between the two ends. CDR3 protein: CASSVTGYNEQFF. The CDR3 DNA is TGTGCCAGCAGCGTAACAGGGTACAATGAGCAGTTCTTC. The whole variable domain, filled in from reference TRBV9 and TRBJ2-1, reads DSGVTQTPKHLITATGQRVTLRCSPRSGDLSVYWYQQSLDQGLQFLIQYYNGEERAKGNILERFSAQQFPDLHSELNLSSLELGDSALYFCASSVTGYNEQFFGPGTRLTVL.

The chain couples TRBV7-6 to TRBJ2-7, with TRBD2 matching 12 bases. The CDR3 totals 15 residues. The germline V gene has CDR1 SGHVS and CDR2 FNYEAQ. With 6 bases clipped from V and 3 bases from J, the junction kept 6 bases outside the gene matches. DNA for the CDR3: TGTGCCAGCAGACTATCTAGCGGGGGGGGCTACGAGCAGTACTTC. It encodes CASRLSSGGGYEQYF.

The CDR3 sequence: CASSQQGWTEAFF. The CDR3, as DNA: TGTGCCAGCAGCCAACAGGGTTGGACTGAAGCTTTCTTT. V usage is TRBV14 and J usage is TRBJ1-1; weak D call: TRBD1 (5 bases). The CDR3 runs to 13 residues. V gave up 2 bases and J gave up 5 bases, with 9 bases separating them. From germline, CDR1 is SGHDN and CDR2 FVKESK.